Listed here are 3 T cell receptor beta chains from one sample, sequenced in a study of blood T cell repertoires in COVID-19. Profiling relied on immunoSEQ multiplex PCR, and the TCRdb table lists in-frame clones only, not all of them. The repertoire holds about 350,000 clones, with 87% as singletons. The specimen was PBMCs or T cells enriched from blood (not recorded which). The receptor source for this set is a woman in her 30s who had recovered from COVID-19.

The CDR3 is CASSPASYNSPLHF. DNA for the CDR3: TGCGCCAGCAGCCCCGCCAGTTATAATTCACCCCTCCACTTT. The J gene is TRBJ1-6, the V gene TRBV5-1, with D uncertain. From germline, CDR1 is SGHRS and CDR2 YFSETQ. V was pared by 4 bases and J by 4 bases, with 9 bases between. CDR3 length: 14 amino acids.

This clone was observed a single time. The J gene is TRBJ1-5, the V gene TRBV7-9; no firm D call. The V and J ends lost 5 bases and 7 bases respectively, with 12 bases between them. Germline CDR1 is SEHNR and CDR2 is FQNEAQ (reference sequence). The CDR3 length is 13 residues. In nucleotides, the CDR3 is TGTGCCAGCAGCCTCAACCACGAGCAGCCCCAGCATTTT. As protein: CASSLNHEQPQHF. The complete variable domain, with remaining parts taken from reference TRBV7-9 and TRBJ1-5, reads DTGVSQNPRHKITKRGQNVTFRCDPISEHNRLYWYRQTLGQGPEFLTYFQNEAQLEKSRLLSDRFSAERPKGSFSTLEIQRTEQGDSAMYLCASSLNHEQPQHFGDGTRLSIL.

The sample holds one count of this clone. The genes are TRBV3-1 (or the pseudogene TRBV3-2) and TRBJ1-2, with 7 nucleotides matching TRBD1. Unmatched junction bases numbered 8, after V lost 5 bases and J lost 2 bases. This CDR3 region has 15 residues. Germline V gene lookup returns CDR1 LGHDT and CDR2 YNNKEL (reference sequence). The CDR3 region is CASSFIPGQNYGYTF. The DNA of the CDR3 is TGTGCCAGCAGCTTCATTCCGGGACAGAACTATGGCTACACCTTC.